This T cell receptor beta chain was captured by sequencing in a study of T cells in Graves' hyperthyroidism and ophthalmopathy. Looked up from germline, CDR1 is LNHDA and CDR2 is SQIVND (reference sequence). The ends were cut back, 8 bases at V and 6 bases at J, with 19 bases in the middle. The CDR3 loop spans 14 amino acids. This sample holds PBMCs from under 11 ml fresh peripheral blood. RNA transcripts served as the template for amplifying TCR beta CDR3 regions. RT-PCR in the first round (using the HTBI primer set) targeted the TCR CDR3. TCRdb reprocessed the multiplex PCR reads via MiXCR and lists one record per CDR3 protein. The sample lists some 340,000 distinct CDR3 sequences, roughly 15% occurring once. This clonotype was recorded once.

The source material was blood. This TCR was recovered from a woman in her 40s with Graves' ophthalmopathy. This chain joins TRBV19 and TRBJ1-1; no clear D gene. The CDR3, as DNA: TGTGCCAGTGGTCTTGGGTCGGGGAGGGCTGAAGCTTTCTTT. This translates into CASGLGSGRAEAFF.